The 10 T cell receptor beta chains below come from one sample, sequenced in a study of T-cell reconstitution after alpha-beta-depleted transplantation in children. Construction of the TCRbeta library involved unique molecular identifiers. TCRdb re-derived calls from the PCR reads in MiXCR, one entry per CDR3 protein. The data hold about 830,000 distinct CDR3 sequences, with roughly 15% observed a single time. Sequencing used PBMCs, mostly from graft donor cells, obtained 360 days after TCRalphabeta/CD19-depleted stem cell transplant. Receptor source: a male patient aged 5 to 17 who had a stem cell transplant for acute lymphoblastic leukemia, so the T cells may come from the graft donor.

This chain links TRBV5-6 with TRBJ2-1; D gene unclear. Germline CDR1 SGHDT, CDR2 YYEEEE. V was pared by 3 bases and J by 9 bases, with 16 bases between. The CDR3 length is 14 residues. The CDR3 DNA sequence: TGTGCCAGCAGCTCCTGGACCCGCCGGAGTGAGCAGTTCTTC. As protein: CASSSWTRRSEQFF.

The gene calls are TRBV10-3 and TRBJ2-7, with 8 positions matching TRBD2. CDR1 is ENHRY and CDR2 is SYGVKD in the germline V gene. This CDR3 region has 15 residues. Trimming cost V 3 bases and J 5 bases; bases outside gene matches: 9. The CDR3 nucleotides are TGTGCCATCAGTGATTTGGCGGGAGGCACCCACGAGCAGTACTTC. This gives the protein CAISDLAGGTHEQYF.

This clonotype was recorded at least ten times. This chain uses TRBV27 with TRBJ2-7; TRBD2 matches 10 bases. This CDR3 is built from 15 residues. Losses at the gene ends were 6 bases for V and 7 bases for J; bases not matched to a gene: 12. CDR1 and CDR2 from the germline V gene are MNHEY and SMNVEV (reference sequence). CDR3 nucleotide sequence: TGTGCCAGCAGCTCCCTCGGAACTAGCGGGGATGAGCAGTACTTC. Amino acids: CASSSLGTSGDEQYF.

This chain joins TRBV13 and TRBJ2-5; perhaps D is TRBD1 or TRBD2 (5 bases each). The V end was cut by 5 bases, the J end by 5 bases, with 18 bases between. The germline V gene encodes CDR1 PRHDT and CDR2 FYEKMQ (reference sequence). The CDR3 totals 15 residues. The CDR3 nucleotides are TGTGCCAGCAGCCCCGGGACGCTCCCTGGGGAGACCCAGTACTTC. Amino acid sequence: CASSPGTLPGETQYF.

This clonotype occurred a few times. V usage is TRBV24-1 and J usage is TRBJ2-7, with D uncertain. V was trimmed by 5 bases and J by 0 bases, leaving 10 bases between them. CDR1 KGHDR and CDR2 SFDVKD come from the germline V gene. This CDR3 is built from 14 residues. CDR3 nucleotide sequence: TGTGCCACCAGTGCTTACAAGGGCTCCTACGAGCAGTACTTC. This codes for CATSAYKGSYEQYF.

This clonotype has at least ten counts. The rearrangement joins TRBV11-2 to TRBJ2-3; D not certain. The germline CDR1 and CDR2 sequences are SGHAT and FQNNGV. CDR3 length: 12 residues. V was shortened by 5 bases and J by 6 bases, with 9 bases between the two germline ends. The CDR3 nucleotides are TGTGCCAGCAGCCCCGAGGCGGATACGCAGTATTTT. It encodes CASSPEADTQYF. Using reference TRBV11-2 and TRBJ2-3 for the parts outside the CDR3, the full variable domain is EAGVAQSPRYKIIEKRQSVAFWCNPISGHATLYWYQQILGQGPKLLIQFQNNGVVDDSQLPKDRFSAERLKGVDSTLKIQPAKLEDSAVYLCASSPEADTQYFGPGTRLTVL.

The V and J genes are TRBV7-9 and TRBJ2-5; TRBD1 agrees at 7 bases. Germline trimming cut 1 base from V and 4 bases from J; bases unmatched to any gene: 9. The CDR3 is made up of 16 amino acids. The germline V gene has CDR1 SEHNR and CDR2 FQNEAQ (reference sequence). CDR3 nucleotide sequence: TGTGCCAGCAGCTTAGAGGAACAGGGGTCGCGAGAGACCCAGTACTTC. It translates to CASSLEEQGSRETQYF.

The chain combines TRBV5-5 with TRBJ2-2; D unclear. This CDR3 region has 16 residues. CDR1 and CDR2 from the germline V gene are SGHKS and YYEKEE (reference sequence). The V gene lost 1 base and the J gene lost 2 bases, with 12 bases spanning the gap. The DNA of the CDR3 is TGTGCCAGCAGCTTGTCTGTAGGGATTAACACCGGGGAGCTGTTTTTT. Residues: CASSLSVGINTGELFF.

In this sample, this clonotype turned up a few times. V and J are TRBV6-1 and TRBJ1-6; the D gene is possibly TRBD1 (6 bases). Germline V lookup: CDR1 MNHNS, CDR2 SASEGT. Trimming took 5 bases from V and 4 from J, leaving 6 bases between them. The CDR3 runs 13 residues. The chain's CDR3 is CASSTGYNSPLHF. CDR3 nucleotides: TGTGCCAGCAGTACAGGGTATAATTCACCCCTCCACTTT.

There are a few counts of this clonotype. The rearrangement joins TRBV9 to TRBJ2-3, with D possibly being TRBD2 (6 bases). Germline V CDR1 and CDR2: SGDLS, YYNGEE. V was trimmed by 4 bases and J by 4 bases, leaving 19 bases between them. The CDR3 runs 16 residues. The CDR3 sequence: CASSPFWRDPPDTQYF. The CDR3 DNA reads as TGTGCCAGCAGCCCATTTTGGCGGGACCCGCCAGATACGCAGTATTTT.